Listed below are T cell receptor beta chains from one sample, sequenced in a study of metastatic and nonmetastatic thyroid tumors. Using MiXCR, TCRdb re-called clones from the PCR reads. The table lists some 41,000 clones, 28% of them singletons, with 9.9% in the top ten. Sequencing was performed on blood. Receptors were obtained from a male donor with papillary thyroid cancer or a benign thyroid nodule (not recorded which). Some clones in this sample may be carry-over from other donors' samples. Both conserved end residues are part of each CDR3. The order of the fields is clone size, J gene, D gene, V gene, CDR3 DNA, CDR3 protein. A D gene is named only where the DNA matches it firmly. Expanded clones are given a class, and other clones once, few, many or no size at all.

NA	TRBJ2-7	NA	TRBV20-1	TGCAGTGCTAGAGAAGGATACGAGCAGTACTTC	CSAREGYEQYF
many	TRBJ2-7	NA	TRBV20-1	TGCAGTGCTAGCGGGAGTTCCGGCGAGCAGTACTTC	CSASGSSGEQYF
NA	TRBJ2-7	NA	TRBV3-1	TGTGCCAGCAGCCATCCTTCTGGGGAAAGCTACGAGCAGTACTTC	CASSHPSGESYEQYF
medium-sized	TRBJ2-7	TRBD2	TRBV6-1	TGTGCCAGCAGTGCTTCGACTAGCGGGGGGTCGGAGCAGTACTTC	CASSASTSGGSEQYF
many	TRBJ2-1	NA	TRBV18	TGTGCCAGCTCACCCCGGGATCAGCTAGGTGAGCAGTTCTTC	CASSPRDQLGEQFF
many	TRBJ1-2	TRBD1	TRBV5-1	TGCGCCAGCAGCTTCCTCAGGACAGGTCGAGCTCATGGCTACACCTTC	CASSFLRTGRAHGYTF
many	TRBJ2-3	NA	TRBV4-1	TGCGCCAGCAGCCAGTTCGGCGGGACGAGGGGAGATACGCAGTATTTT	CASSQFGGTRGDTQYF
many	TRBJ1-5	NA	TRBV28	TGTGCCAGCAGTTTTGGGATCACGGTCCGCCAGCCCCAGCATTTT	CASSFGITVRQPQHF
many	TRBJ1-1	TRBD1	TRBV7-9	TGTGCCAGCAGCAATAATGACAGGGGGCTGTTGGCTTTCTTT	CASSNNDRGLLAFF
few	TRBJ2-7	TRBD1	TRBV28	TGTGCCAGCAGTTTACTCCCCGGACAGGGGGCTGGTGAGCAGTACTTC	CASSLLPGQGAGEQYF
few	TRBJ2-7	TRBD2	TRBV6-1	TGTGCCAGCAGTGAAGGACTAGCGGGAGCCTACGAGCAGTACTTC	CASSEGLAGAYEQYF
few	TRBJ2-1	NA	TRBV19	TGTGCCAGTAGAAAATCCGCCGCTGAGCAGTTCTTC	CASRKSAAEQFF
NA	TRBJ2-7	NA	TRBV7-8	TGTGCCAGCAGCAGAGGTGGGGCAGGAGCAGACGAGCAGTACTTC	CASSRGGAGADEQYF
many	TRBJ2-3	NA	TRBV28	TGTGCCAGCAATATGTGGGGAAAGGGCACAGATACGCAGTATTTT	CASNMWGKGTDTQYF
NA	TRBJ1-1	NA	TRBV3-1	TGTGCCAGCAGCCAAGGGGTCGGGACTCAAGCTTTCTTT	CASSQGVGTQAFF
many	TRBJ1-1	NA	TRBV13	TGTGCCAGCAGCTTAGGGACCCGACCAACTATCTGGGACACTGAAGCTTTCTTT	CASSLGTRPTIWDTEAFF
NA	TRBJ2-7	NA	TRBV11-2	TGTGCCAGCAGCTTGAGGCCGTATGTGGCCGTCCACGAGCAGTACTTC	CASSLRPYVAVHEQYF
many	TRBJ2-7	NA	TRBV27	TGTGCCAGCAGTTCAACCGGGAACTCCTACGAGCAGTACTTC	CASSSTGNSYEQYF
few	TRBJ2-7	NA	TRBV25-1	TGTGCCAGCAGCCCTCTTCGGGGTTCCTACGAGCAGTACTTC	CASSPLRGSYEQYF
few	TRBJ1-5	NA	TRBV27	TGTGCCAGCAGCACCTACAGGGCGGGGGAGCAGCCCCAGCATTTT	CASSTYRAGEQPQHF
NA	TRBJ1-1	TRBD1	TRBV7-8	TGTGCCAGCAGCACTGACAGGGGGCAGGACACTGAAGCTTTCTTT	CASSTDRGQDTEAFF
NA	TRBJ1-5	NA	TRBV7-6	TGTGCCAGCAGCTTATCTTATATTGGATGGAACCCTAATCCGCCCCAGCATTTT	CASSLSYIGWNPNPPQHF
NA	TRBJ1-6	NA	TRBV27	TGTGCCAGCAGTTTATTATCCAGGGACAATTCACCCCTCCACTTT	CASSLLSRDNSPLHF
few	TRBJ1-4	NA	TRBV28	TGTGCCAGCACTCATAGAGTAGGGATCGAAAAACTGTTTTTT	CASTHRVGIEKLFF
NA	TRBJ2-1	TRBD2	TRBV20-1	TGCAGTGCCCCTCGGGGGGAAAACAATGAGCAGTTCTTC	CSAPRGENNEQFF
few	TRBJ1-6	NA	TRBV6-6	TGTGCCGGCAGTCTACGGGACTTCAATTCACCCCTCCACTTT	CAGSLRDFNSPLHF
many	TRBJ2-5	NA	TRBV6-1	TGTGCCAGCAGCCCCGGGACTCTTATAAGGCAAGAGACCCAGTACTTC	CASSPGTLIRQETQYF
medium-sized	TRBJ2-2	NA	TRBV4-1	TGCGCCAGCAGCCAAGATCGGCATACCGGGGAGCTGTTTTTT	CASSQDRHTGELFF
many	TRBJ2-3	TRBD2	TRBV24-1	TGTGCCACCAGTGTTCCTAGCGGGCACGGCACAGATACGCAGTATTTT	CATSVPSGHGTDTQYF
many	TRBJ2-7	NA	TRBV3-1	TGTGCCAGCAGCCAAGTGGGCGGGCCCCACGAGCAGTACTTC	CASSQVGGPHEQYF
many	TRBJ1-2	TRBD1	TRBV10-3	TGTGCCATCACCCGGTCAGGGGACAGTAACTATGGCTACACCTTC	CAITRSGDSNYGYTF
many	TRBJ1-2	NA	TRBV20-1	TGCAGTGCTAGTCAAGGGTTTTATGGCTACACCTTC	CSASQGFYGYTF
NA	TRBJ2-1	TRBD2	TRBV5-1	TGCGCCAGCAGCCGAGCGGGAGGGTTAAATGAGCAGTTCTTC	CASSRAGGLNEQFF
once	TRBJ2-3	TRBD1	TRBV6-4	TGTGCCAGCAGTGACTTCGCAGGGGGTAGCACATATACGCAGTATTTT	CASSDFAGGSTYTQYF
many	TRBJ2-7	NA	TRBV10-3	TGTGCCATCAGTGCTGGCGAATACGAGCAGTACTTC	CAISAGEYEQYF
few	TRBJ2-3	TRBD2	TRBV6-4	TGTGCCAGCAGTGAGGGTGCGGGAGTCACAGATACGCAGTATTTT	CASSEGAGVTDTQYF
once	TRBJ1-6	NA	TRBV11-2	TGTGCCAGCAGCTTAGTCCGGGCCCTCAATTCACCCCTCCACTTT	CASSLVRALNSPLHF
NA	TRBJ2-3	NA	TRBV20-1	TGCAGTGCTCCAAAGGCGGCTGTAAGCACAGATACGCAGTATTTT	CSAPKAAVSTDTQYF
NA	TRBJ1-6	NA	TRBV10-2	TGCGCCAGCAGTGTGGCGGGACCGGTGAAATATAATTCAACCCTCCACTTT	CASSVAGPVKYNSTLHF
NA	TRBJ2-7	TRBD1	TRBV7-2	TGTGCCAGCAGCTTCGGACAGGGAGGATACGAGCAGTACTTC	CASSFGQGGYEQYF
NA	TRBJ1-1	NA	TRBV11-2	TGTGCCAGCAGCACACTCGCTCCAGGGGTCGTCGGGGCTTTCTTT	CASSTLAPGVVGAFF
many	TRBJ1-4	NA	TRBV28	TGTGCCAGCAGCTTGATCACGGAAAAACTGTTTTTT	CASSLITEKLFF
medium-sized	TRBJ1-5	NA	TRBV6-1	TGTGCCAGCAGTTTGCAAGGGAAACATCAGCCCCAGCATTTT	CASSLQGKHQPQHF
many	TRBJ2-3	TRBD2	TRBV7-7	TGTGCTAGCAGCCCCCTAGCGGGAGGTGCAGGAGATACGCAGTATTTT	CASSPLAGGAGDTQYF
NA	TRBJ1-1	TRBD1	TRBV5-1	TGCGCCAGCAGCTTGGCCGGGGACAGGAATGCTTTCTTT	CASSLAGDRNAFF
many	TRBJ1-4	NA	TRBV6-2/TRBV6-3	TGTGCCAGCAGTCAACAGGGTGAAAAACTGTTTTTT	CASSQQGEKLFF
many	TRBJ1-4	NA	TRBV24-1	TGTGCCACCAGTGATTCCGGACGGGATAATGAAAAACTGTTTTTT	CATSDSGRDNEKLFF
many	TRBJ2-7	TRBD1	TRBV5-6	TGTGCCAGCAGCTACCGACAGGGGGCGAGCGAGCAGTACTTC	CASSYRQGASEQYF
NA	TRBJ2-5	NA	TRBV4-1	TGTGCCAGCAGCCAAGATTTACTTCTACAAGAGTACCAGTACTTC	CASSQDLLLQEYQYF
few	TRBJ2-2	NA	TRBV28	TGTGCCAGCAGGAACGACAGGGGAGGGGGGGAGCTGTTTTTT	CASRNDRGGGELFF
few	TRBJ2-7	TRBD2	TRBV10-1	TGCGCCAGCTGGGGACTAGCGGGAGTTAACACCTACGAGCAGTACTTC	CASWGLAGVNTYEQYF
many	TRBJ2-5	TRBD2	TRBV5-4	TGTGCCAGCAGGATGGCGGGGGGAACCCTCAGTGAGACCCAGTACTTC	CASRMAGGTLSETQYF
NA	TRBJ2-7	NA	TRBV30	TGTGCCTGGACGCAAGGGTACGAGCAGTACTTC	CAWTQGYEQYF
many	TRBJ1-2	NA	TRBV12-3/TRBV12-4	TGTGCCAGCGCGGTGCAGGGCTATGGCTACACCTTC	CASAVQGYGYTF
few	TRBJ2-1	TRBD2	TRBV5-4	TGTGCCAGCAGATACGCTGGACTAGCGGGGGTCAATGAGCAGTTCTTC	CASRYAGLAGVNEQFF
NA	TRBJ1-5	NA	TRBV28	TGTGCCAGTCCGTGGGGGAACAATCAGCCACAGCATTTT	CASPWGNNQPQHF
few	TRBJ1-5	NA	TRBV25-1	TGTGCCAGCAGTGGGGACTTGGTTAATCAGCCCCAGCATTTT	CASSGDLVNQPQHF
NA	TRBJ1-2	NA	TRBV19	TGTGCCAGTAGAGATCCCGCCAGAAGGGGCTACACCTTC	CASRDPARRGYTF